This TCR beta chain was documented in a study of blood T cell repertoires in COVID-19. On the study more broadly: COVID-19 samples collected from the United States, Italy and Spain covered acute and convalescent phases.

The table came from immunoSEQ multiplex PCR; TCRdb's copy has only in-frame clones and leaves some out. The data contain a few hundred thousand clones, about 90% of them singletons. Those enrolled in Seattle joined during active infection and were followed longitudinally afterward. The V gene's germline CDR1 is LGHNT and CDR2 FRNRAP. V shed 1 base and J shed 5 bases, with 9 bases lying between them. The CDR3 loop spans 14 amino acids. The sequence came from a woman aged 25 to 45 with COVID-19, enrolled during active disease. Sequenced: peripheral blood. The chain employs TRBV12-5 and TRBJ2-1; D may be TRBD1 (5 bases). The CDR3 sequence is CASGLGQGNNEQFF. The DNA for the CDR3 is TGTGCTAGTGGTTTGGGTCAGGGCAACAATGAGCAGTTCTTC.